This T cell receptor (beta chain) was documented in a study of blood T cell repertoires in COVID-19. Using immunoSEQ multiplex PCR, the repertoire was profiled, and TCRdb retains in-frame clones only, with some absent. The repertoire consists of 300,000 to 350,000 clones, with around 91% occurring once and the leading ten covering 4% to 5.5%. The TCR comes from a woman in her late teens or twenties with acute COVID-19. Sequencing was performed on PBMCs or T cells enriched from blood (not recorded which).

The CDR3 is CATQGGSYNEQFF. CDR3 coding DNA: TGTGCCACGCAGGGGGGATCCTACAATGAGCAGTTCTTC. The genes are TRBV10-3 and TRBJ2-1; tentatively, D is TRBD1 (7 bases). Germline CDR1 reads ENHRY; CDR2 reads SYGVKD. Trimming pared 10 bases from V and 1 base from J, leaving 11 bases between. CDR3 length equals 13 residues.